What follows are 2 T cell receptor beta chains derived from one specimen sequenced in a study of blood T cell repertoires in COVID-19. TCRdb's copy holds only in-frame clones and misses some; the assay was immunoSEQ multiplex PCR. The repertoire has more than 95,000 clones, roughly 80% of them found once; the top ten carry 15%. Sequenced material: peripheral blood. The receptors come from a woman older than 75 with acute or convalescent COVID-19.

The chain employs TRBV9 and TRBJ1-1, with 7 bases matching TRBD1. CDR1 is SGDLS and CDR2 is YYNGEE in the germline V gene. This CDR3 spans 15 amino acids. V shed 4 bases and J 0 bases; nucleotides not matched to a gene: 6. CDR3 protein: CASSSRQGMNTEAFF. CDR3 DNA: TGTGCCAGCAGCTCCCGACAGGGTATGAACACTGAAGCTTTCTTT.

CDR3 loop: CASSLGTGNTEAFF. The CDR3 DNA reads TGTGCCAGCAGTTTGGGGACAGGGAACACTGAAGCTTTCTTT. The chain recombines TRBV27 with TRBJ1-1, with TRBD1 matching 8 bases. Per the germline V gene, CDR1 is MNHEY and CDR2 is SMNVEV (reference sequence). The CDR3 is 14 amino acids. The J segment lost 1 base and the V segment lost 3 bases, leaving 1 base of the junction unmatched.